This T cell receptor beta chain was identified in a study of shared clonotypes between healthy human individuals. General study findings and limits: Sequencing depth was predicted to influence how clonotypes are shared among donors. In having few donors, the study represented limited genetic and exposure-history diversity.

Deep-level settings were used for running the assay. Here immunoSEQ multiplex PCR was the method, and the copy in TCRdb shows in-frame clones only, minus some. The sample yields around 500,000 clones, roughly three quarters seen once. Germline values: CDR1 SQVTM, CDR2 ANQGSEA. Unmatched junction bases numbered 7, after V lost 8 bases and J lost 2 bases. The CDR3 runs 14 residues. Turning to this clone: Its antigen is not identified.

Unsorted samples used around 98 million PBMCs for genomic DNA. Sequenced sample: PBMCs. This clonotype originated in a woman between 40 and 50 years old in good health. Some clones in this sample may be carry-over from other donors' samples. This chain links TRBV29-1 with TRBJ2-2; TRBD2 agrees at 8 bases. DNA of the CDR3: TGCAGCCACCGGGAGGGGCCAAACACCGGGGAGCTGTTTTTT. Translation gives CSHREGPNTGELFF.